This section outlines one T cell receptor (beta chain) sequence together with its context. Antigen: not known. The data derive from a study of T cell responses to AZD1222 COVID-19 vaccine. General study results and limits: The donors showed a predominance of white British ancestry and of females, with possible underestimation of clonal diversity. Per reports, nearly half of all spike-specific TCRs target regions that are unmutated in variants. Of the AZD1222 recipients, only 6 or 7 were seropositive at baseline. Scientists sampled the repertoires only once the peak T cell response had passed.

Method: immunoSEQ multiplex PCR; TCRdb's copy keeps in-frame clones and lacks some. The repertoire holds 120,000 to 150,000 clones, 80% to 95% seen once, with about 4% in the top ten. Germline V gene data show CDR1 as SGHTA and CDR2 as FQGNSA. The CDR3 consists of 14 residues. Trimming pared 4 bases from V and 4 bases from J, leaving 13 bases between. The chain uses TRBV7-2 and TRBJ1-2; D is perhaps TRBD1 (6 bases). This TCR derives from an adult who received the AZD1222 COVID-19 vaccine. The sample in question was peripheral blood, obtained 28 days after the second AZD1222 dose. The CDR3 DNA is TGTGCCAGCAGCTCAACAGGGAGTCTCTATGGCTACACCTTC. Amino acids: CASSSTGSLYGYTF.